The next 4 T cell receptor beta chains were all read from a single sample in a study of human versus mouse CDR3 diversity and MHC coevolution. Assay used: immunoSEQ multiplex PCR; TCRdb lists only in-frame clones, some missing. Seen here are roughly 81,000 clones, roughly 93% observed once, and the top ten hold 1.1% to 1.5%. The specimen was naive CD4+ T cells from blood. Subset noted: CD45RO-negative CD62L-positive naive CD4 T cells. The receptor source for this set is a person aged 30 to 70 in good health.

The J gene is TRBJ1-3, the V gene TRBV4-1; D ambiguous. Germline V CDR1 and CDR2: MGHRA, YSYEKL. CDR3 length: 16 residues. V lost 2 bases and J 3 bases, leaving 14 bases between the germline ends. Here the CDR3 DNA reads TGCGCCAGCAGCCAATGGCCAGAGGGAAATGGAAACACCATATATTTT. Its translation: CASSQWPEGNGNTIYF.

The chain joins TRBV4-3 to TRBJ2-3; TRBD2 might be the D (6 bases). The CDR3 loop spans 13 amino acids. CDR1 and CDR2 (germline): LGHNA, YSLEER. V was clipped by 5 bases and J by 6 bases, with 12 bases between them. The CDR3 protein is CASSDRDSDTQYF. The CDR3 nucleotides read TGCGCCAGCAGCGACCGGGACTCTGATACGCAGTATTTT.

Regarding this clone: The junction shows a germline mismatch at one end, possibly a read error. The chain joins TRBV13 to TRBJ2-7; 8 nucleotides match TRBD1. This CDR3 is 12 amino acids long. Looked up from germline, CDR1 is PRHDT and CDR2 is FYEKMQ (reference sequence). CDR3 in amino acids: CVSRGLPYEQYF. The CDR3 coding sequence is TGTGTCAGCAGGGGGCTACCCTACGAGCAGTACTTC.

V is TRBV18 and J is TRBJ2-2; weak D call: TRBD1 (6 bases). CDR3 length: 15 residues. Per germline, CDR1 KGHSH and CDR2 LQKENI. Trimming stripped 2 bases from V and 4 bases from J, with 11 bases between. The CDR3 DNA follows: TGTGCCAGCTCACCATACAGGGTTGGCACCGGGGAGCTGTTTTTT. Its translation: CASSPYRVGTGELFF.